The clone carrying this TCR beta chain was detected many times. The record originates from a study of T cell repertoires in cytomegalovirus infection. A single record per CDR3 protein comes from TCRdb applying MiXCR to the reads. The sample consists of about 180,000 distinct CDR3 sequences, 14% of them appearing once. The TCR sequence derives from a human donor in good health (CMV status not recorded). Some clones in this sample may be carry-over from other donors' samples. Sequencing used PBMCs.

For the CDR3, the DNA is TGTGCCAGCAGCTTATTTGCGGGAGATTTTTACGAGCAGTACTTC. It specifies CASSLFAGDFYEQYF. V usage is TRBV11-2 and J usage is TRBJ2-7; 7 nucleotides match TRBD2. Germline loops: CDR1 SGHAT, CDR2 FQNNGV. The CDR3 has 15 residues. The J segment lost 4 bases and the V segment lost 2 bases, leaving 8 bases of the junction unmatched.